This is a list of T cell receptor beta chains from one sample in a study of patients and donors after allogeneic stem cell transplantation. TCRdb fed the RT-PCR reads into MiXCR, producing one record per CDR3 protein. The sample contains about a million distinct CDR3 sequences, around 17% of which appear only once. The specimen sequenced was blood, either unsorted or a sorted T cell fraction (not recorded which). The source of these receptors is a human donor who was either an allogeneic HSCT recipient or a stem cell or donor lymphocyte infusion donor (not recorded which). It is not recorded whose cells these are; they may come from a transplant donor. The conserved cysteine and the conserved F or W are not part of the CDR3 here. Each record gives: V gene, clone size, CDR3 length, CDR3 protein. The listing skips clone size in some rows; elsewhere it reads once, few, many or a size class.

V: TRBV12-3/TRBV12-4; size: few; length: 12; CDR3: ASSLLTGDYGYT
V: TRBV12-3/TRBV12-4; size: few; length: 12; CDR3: ASSFRGGSYGYT
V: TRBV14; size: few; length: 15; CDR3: ASSQGRQRFSYNEQF
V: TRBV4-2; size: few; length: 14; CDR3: ASSQDGVAGAYGYT
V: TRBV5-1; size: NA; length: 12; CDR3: ASSLGQTRGEQF
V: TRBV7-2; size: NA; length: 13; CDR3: ASSSPQPGLGEQY
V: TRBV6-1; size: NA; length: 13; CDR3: ASKMSRGRLDTQY
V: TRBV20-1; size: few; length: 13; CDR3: SALTGGVTNEKLF
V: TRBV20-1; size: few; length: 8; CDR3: SAPADEAF
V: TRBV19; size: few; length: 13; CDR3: ASSRGLDTYNEQF
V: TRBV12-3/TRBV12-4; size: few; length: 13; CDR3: ASSSGGGAENIQY
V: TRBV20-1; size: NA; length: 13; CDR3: SASTGQEVTDTQY
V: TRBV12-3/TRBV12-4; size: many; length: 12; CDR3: ASRHRVGNQPQH
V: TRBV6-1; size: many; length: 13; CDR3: ASSRQGNSNQPQH
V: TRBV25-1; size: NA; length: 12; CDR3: ASSNRGQVGELF